This is a list of T cell receptor beta chains from one sample in a study of blood T cell repertoires in COVID-19. Measured with immunoSEQ multiplex PCR; TCRdb has only the in-frame clones, and not every one. The data hold over 70,000 clones, with roughly 80% observed a single time. Sequencing was performed on peripheral blood. The receptor source for this set is a human donor in a cohort sampled during active COVID-19. Both conserved end residues are part of each CDR3. A D gene is named only where the DNA matches it firmly. Clone size, where shown, is once, few, many, or a class for clones that have expanded.

-	-	TRBV28	TRBJ2-6	TGTGCCAGCAGTTCCTACAGGGTTGGGGCCAACGTCCTGACTTTC	CASSSYRVGANVLTF
-	-	TRBV28	TRBJ1-5	TGTGCCAGCAGTTTTTTCAGGAGCAATCAGCCCCAGCATTTT	CASSFFRSNQPQHF
-	-	TRBV28	TRBJ1-5	TGTGCCAGCAAAGCGGGGAGCAGGCCCCAGCATTTT	CASKAGSRPQHF
-	TRBD1	TRBV30	TRBJ1-2	TGTGCCTGGAGTATGAGGGGACAGCCAAACTATGGCTACACCTTC	CAWSMRGQPNYGYTF
-	-	TRBV28	TRBJ1-1	TGTGCCAGCACTACTCCGGAGGAGACTGAAGCTTTCTTT	CASTTPEETEAFF
-	TRBD2	TRBV28	TRBJ2-1	TGTGCCAGCAGAACCCCAATAAAGACTAGCGGGAGTTTAAGCTCCTACAATGAGCAGTTCTTC	CASRTPIKTSGSLSSYNEQFF
-	TRBD2	TRBV6-2/TRBV6-3	TRBJ2-1	TGTGCCAGCAGCCATGGCCCTGATAGCGGGAAAATTAGCTCCTACAATGAGCAGTTCTTC	CASSHGPDSGKISSYNEQFF
-	-	TRBV19	TRBJ1-4	TGTGCCAGTAGTGACCAACCAGGGGTGCCTAATGAAAAACTGTTTTTT	CASSDQPGVPNEKLFF
-	TRBD1	TRBV27	TRBJ2-5	TGTGCCAGCAGTTTGACAGGGGTAGAGACCCAGTACTTC	CASSLTGVETQYF
-	-	TRBV3-1/TRBV3-2	TRBJ2-5	TGTGCCAGCAGCCAAGCATGGGGGAGGTCCACCCAAGGAGAGACCCAGTACTTC	CASSQAWGRSTQGETQYF
once	TRBD2	TRBV6-5	TRBJ2-2	TGTGCCAGCAGTCAACTAGCGGAGAACACCGGGGAGCTGTTTTTT	CASSQLAENTGELFF
-	TRBD2	TRBV10-3	TRBJ2-5	TGTGCCATCAAACCGACTAGCGCTGAGGGGGAGACCCAGTACTTC	CAIKPTSAEGETQYF
-	-	TRBV7-9	TRBJ2-1	TGTGCCAGCACCCCGGGGTCGTACAATGAGCAGTTCTTC	CASTPGSYNEQFF
once	-	TRBV7-9	TRBJ1-4	TGTGCCAGCGGCCCGCTGGGCCGCGCAACAGGTGAAAAACTGTTTTTT	CASGPLGRATGEKLFF
-	-	TRBV2	TRBJ2-7	TGTGCCAGCAGCCACTCCGGGACTTTAGTCTACGAGCAGTACTTC	CASSHSGTLVYEQYF
-	-	TRBV5-4	TRBJ2-5	TGTGCCAGCAGCTCGGGTCGTGGGAGAGAGACCCAGTACTTC	CASSSGRGRETQYF
-	-	TRBV5-6	TRBJ2-7	TGTGCCAGCAGCTTTCAGGGCTACGAGCAGTACTTC	CASSFQGYEQYF
-	TRBD1	TRBV28	TRBJ2-7	TGTGCCAGCCGACAGGGTCCTCCGCTTGGCTACGAGCAGTACTTC	CASRQGPPLGYEQYF
-	-	TRBV12-3/TRBV12-4	TRBJ1-5	TGTGCCAGCAGTTTAGGAGGGCGTCAGCCCCAGCATTTT	CASSLGGRQPQHF
once	TRBD1	TRBV3-1/TRBV3-2	TRBJ2-7	TGTGCCAGCAGCCCTGTTGCAGGGGGCTTCTACGAGCAGTACTTC	CASSPVAGGFYEQYF